This note documents a single T cell receptor beta chain sequence. Original analysis: Reference gene primer amplification gave estimated nucleated cell counts. Sequenced by immunoSEQ multiplex PCR; TCRdb stores in-frame clones only, minus some. V and J calls and clone size follow that table, whereas D and trimming were derived from the DNA. The sample contains about 250,000 clones, 88% of which appear only once. The data were obtained in a study of blood T cell repertoires in COVID-19. As for the study in general: COVID-19 samples collected from the United States, Italy and Spain covered acute and convalescent phases. Sources were T cells, B-cell-depleted T cells, or PBMCs; the material itself was cDNA or gDNA.

The sequence derives from a woman in her thirties with acute or convalescent COVID-19. Input material: peripheral blood.

The CDR3 sequence: CASSTLGGAVYEQYF. CDR3 DNA sequence: TGTGCCAGCAGCACACTGGGCGGGGCCGTCTACGAGCAGTACTTC. The chain links TRBV7-9 to TRBJ2-7; possible D gene TRBD2, 6 bases. There are 15 residues in the CDR3. Germline V gene sequence: CDR1 SEHNR, CDR2 FQNEAQ (reference sequence). V was shortened by 5 bases and J by 3 bases, with 17 bases between the two germline ends.